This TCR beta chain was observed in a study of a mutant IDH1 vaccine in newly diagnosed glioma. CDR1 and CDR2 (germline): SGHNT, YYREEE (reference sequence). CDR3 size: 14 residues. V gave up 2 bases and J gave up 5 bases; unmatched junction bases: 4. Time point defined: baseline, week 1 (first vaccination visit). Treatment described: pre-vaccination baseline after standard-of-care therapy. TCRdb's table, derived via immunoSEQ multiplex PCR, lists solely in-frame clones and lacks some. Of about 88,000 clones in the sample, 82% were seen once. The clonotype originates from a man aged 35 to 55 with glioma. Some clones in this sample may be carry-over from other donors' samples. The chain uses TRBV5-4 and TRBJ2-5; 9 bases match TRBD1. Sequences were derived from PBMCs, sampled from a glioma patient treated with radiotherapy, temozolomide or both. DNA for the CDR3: TGTGCCAGCAGCTTACAGGGGGCGGGGGAGACCCAGTACTTC. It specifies CASSLQGAGETQYF.